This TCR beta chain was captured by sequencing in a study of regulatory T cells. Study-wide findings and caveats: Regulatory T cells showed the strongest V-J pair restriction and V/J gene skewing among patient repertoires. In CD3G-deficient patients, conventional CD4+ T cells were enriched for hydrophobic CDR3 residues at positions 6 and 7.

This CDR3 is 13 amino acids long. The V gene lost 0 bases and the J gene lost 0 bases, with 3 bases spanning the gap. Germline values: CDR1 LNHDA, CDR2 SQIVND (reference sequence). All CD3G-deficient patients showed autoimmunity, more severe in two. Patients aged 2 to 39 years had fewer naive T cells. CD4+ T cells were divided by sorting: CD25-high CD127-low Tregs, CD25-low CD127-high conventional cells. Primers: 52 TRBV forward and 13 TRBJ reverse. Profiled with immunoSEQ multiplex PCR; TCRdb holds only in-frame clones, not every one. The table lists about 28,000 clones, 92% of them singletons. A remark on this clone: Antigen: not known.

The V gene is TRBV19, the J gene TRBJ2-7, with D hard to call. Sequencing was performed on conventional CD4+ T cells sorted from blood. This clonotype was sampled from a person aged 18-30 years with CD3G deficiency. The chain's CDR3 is CASSIDSSYEQYF. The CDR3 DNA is TGTGCCAGTAGTATAGACAGCTCCTACGAGCAGTACTTC.